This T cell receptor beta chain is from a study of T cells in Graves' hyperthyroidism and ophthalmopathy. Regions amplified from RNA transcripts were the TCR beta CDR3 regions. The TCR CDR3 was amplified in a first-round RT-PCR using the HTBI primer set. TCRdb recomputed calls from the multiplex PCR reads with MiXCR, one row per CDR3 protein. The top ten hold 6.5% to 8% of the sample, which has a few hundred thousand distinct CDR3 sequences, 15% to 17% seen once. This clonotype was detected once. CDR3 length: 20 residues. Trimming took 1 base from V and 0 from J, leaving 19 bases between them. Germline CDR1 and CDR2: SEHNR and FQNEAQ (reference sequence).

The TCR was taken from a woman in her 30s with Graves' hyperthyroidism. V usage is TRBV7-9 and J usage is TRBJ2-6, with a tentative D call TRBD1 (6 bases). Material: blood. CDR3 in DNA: TGTGCCAGCAGCTTAGATTGGCCGGCAGGGGTGGGCTCTGGGGCCAACGTCCTGACTTTC. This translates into CASSLDWPAGVGSGANVLTF.